The rows below give T cell receptor beta chains drawn from one sample of a study of blood T cell repertoires in COVID-19. Profiling relied on immunoSEQ multiplex PCR, and the TCRdb table lists in-frame clones only, not all of them. There are 70,000 or so clones in the sample; around nine tenths occur only once, and 8.5% lies in the top ten. Sample: peripheral blood. Receptors were obtained from a human donor in a cohort sampled during active COVID-19. Each CDR3 is given with its conserved first and last residue. A D gene is named only where the DNA matches it firmly.

V gene	D gene	J gene	CDR3 protein
TRBV2	NA	TRBJ2-7	CASNEGPPYEQYF
TRBV14	TRBD1	TRBJ2-7	CASSQGTGVFVYEQYF
TRBV6-5	NA	TRBJ1-1	CASSYPTGGRTEAFF
TRBV5-5	TRBD1	TRBJ2-7	CASSLGTGQGYEQYF
TRBV6-5	TRBD1	TRBJ2-7	CASSYSETGVREQYF
TRBV27	NA	TRBJ1-5	CASSPGNNQPQHF
TRBV13	TRBD2	TRBJ2-1	CASSPTTSGGFAGQFF
TRBV3-1/TRBV3-2	TRBD2	TRBJ2-3	CASSHSSGGTDTQYF
TRBV2	TRBD1	TRBJ1-4	CASSTRTGSFNEKLFF
TRBV5-8	NA	TRBJ2-1	CASSLRQALSSYNEQFF
TRBV11-3	NA	TRBJ2-7	CASSHLLEIASSYEQYF
TRBV9	TRBD1	TRBJ1-1	CASSPRTGRSEAFF
TRBV4-1	TRBD2	TRBJ2-7	CASSQDGKGRGAYEQYF
TRBV7-9	NA	TRBJ2-2	CASSLGGLLTGELFF
TRBV4-1	NA	TRBJ1-2	CASSQGALNYGYTF
TRBV27	TRBD1	TRBJ2-7	CASSLGQGGAYEQYF
TRBV4-1	TRBD1	TRBJ2-7	CASSLDRDAYEQYF
TRBV2	NA	TRBJ1-2	CASSDALAREDYGYTF
TRBV7-8	NA	TRBJ1-2	CASSLGGGDYGYTF
TRBV28	TRBD1	TRBJ2-3	CASSLLQGAPSTDTQYF
TRBV5-6	TRBD1	TRBJ1-2	CASSSNRGSEKYGYTF
TRBV9	TRBD1	TRBJ1-6	CASSVEGANSPLHF
TRBV3-1/TRBV3-2	NA	TRBJ1-5	CASSPSSIGNQPQHF
TRBV24-1	TRBD1	TRBJ1-5	CATSETRQGGQPQHF
TRBV27	NA	TRBJ1-2	CASSILGGNYGYTF
TRBV30	NA	TRBJ2-7	CAWSAGILNEQYF
TRBV5-1	TRBD1	TRBJ1-1	CASSLPHRGSTEAFF
TRBV19	TRBD1	TRBJ1-5	CASGTGQGGYSNQPQHF
TRBV10-1	NA	TRBJ1-1	CASSESSLAEAFF